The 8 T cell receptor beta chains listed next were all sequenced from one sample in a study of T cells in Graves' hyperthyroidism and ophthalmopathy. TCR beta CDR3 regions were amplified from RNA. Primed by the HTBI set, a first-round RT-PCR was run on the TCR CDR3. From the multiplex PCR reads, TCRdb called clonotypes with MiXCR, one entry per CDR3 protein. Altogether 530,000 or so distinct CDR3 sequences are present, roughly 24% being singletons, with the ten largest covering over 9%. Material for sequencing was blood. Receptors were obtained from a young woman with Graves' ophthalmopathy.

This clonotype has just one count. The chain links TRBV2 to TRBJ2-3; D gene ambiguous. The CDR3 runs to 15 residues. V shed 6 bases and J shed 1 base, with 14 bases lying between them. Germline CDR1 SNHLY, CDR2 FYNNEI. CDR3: CASRKGSAGTDTQYF. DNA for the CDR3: TGTGCCAGCAGAAAGGGTAGTGCCGGCACAGATACGCAGTATTTT.

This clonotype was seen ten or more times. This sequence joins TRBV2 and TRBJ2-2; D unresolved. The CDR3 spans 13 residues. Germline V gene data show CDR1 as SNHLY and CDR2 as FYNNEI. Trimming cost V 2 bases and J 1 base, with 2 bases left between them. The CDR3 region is CASSEQNTGELFF. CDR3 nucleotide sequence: TGTGCCAGCAGTGAACAGAACACCGGGGAGCTGTTTTTT. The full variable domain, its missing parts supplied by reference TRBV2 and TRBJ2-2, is EPEVTQTPSHQVTQMGQEVILRCVPISNHLYFYWYRQILGQKVEFLVSFYNNEISEKSEIFDDQFSVERPDGSNFTLKIRSTKLEDSAMYFCASSEQNTGELFFGEGSRLTVL.

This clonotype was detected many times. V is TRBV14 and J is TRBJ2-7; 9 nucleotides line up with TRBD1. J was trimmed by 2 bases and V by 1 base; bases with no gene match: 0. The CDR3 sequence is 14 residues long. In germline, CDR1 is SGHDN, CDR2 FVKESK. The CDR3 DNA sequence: TGTGCCAGCAGCCAAGGGGACAGGGCCTACGAGCAGTACTTC. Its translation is CASSQGDRAYEQYF.

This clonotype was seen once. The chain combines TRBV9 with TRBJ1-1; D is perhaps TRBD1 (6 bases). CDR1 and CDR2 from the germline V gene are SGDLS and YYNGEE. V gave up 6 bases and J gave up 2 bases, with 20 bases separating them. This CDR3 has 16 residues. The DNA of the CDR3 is TGTGCCAGCACCCCAGGGGCAGGGACGGCCAACACTGAAGCTTTCTTT. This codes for CASTPGAGTANTEAFF.

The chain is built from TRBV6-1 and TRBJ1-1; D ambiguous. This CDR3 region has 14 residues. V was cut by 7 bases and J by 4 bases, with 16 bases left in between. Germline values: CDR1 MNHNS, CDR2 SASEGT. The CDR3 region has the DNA TGTGCCAGCATCAACCAGGATGGGAGCACTGAAGCTTTCTTT. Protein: CASINQDGSTEAFF.

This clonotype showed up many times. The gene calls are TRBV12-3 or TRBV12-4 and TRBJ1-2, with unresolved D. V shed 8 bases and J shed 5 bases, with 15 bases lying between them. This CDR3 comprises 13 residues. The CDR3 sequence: CASRMATGYGYTF. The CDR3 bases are TGTGCCAGCCGTATGGCGACGGGGTATGGCTACACCTTC.

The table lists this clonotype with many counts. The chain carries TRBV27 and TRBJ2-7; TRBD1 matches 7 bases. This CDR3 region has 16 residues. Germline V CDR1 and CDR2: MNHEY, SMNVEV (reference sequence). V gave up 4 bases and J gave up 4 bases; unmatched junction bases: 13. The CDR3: CASSYSLGTVGYEQYF. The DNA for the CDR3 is TGTGCCAGCAGTTACTCCCTCGGGACAGTTGGGTACGAGCAGTACTTC.

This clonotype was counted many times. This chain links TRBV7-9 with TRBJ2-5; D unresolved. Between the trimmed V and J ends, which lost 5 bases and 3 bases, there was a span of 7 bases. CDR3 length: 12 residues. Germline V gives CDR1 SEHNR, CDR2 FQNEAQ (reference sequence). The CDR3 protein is CASSTQKETQYF. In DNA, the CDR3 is TGTGCCAGCAGCACACAGAAAGAGACCCAGTACTTC.